This T cell receptor beta chain comes out of a study of beta chain features in type 1 diabetes. In the study overall: Healthy donors and patients showed comparable age, gender and cell yields. Study-level points and caveats: Type 1 diabetes patients showed a moderate but significant shortening of TCRB CDR3s in all four CD4+ subsets. For patients, the naive, central memory and Treg TCRB repertoires appeared more alike than for healthy donors.

Sorted populations all had greater than 95% purity. The germline V gene has CDR1 LNHNV and CDR2 YYDKDF (reference sequence). CDR3 size: 15 residues. With V trimmed by 3 bases and J by 7 bases, 6 bases remained unmatched. Every bit of the isolated RNA underwent reverse transcription, so sequencing read expressed TCRB transcripts. Libraries were prepared by immunoSEQ multiplex PCR; TCRdb keeps only in-frame clonotypes and omits some of them. The sample lists 150,000 to 200,000 clones; roughly 9% were seen once. The table lists this clone with a few counts. What it recognizes is unknown. Sequenced: central memory CD4+ T cells from blood. The receptor was derived from a woman aged 25 to 39 with type 1 diabetes. The chain couples TRBV15 to TRBJ1-4; TRBD1 aligns across 9 bases. The CDR3 protein is CATSSILDRGEKLFF. The CDR3 nucleotides read TGTGCCACCAGCAGCATACTGGACAGGGGTGAAAAACTGTTTTTT.